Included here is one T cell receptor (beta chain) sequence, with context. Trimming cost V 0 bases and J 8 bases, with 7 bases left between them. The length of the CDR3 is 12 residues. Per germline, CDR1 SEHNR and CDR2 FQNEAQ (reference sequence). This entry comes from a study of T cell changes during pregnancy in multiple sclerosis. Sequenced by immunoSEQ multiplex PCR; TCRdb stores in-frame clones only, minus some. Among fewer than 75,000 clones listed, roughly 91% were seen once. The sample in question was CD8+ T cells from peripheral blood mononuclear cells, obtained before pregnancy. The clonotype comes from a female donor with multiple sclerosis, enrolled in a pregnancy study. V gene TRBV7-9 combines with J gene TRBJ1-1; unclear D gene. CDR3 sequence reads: CASSLARVEAFF. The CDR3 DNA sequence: TGTGCCAGCAGCTTAGCTCGTGTGGAAGCTTTCTTT.